The source of this TCR beta chain is a study of T cell responses to AZD1222 COVID-19 vaccine. Findings of the study overall: White British ancestry dominated among donors, who included more females, and clonal diversity was possibly underestimated. Repertoires were collected only later (after the peak T cell response had occurred).

Remarks on this clone: The antigen remains undetermined.

Measured with immunoSEQ multiplex PCR; TCRdb has only the in-frame clones, and not every one. The data show some 150,000 clones, approximately 91% seen once. Second doses at about 4 or about 12 weeks were pooled. The receptor was isolated from an adult who received the AZD1222 COVID-19 vaccine. The specimen was peripheral blood, collected 28 days after the second AZD1222 dose.

In DNA form, the CDR3 reads TGTGCCAGTGAAGACAGGCTCACAGATACGCAGTATTTT. This encodes CASEDRLTDTQYF. V usage is TRBV2 and J usage is TRBJ2-3, with D maybe TRBD1 (6 bases). Trimming pared 9 bases from V and 2 bases from J, leaving 12 bases between. This CDR3 is built from 13 residues. The V gene's germline CDR1 is SNHLY and CDR2 FYNNEI.